This entry concerns a single T cell receptor beta chain. A clone one base away is much larger, so this may be a read error. A primer matching the constant region was used to make TCR beta cDNA from approximately 500 ng of total RNA. Investigators got TCR beta libraries out of three nested multiplex PCR rounds, done with slightly modified ARM-PCR. TRBV1-TRBV30 forward primers paired with a C-beta reverse primer were used in the first two PCR rounds, which ran about 11 cycles each. TCRdb itself ran the multiplex PCR reads through MiXCR, one entry per CDR3 protein. Counted here are approximately 79,000 distinct CDR3 sequences, nearly 70% occurring once; the ten biggest clones make up 25% to 30%. The sample belongs to a study of tumor-infiltrating lymphocytes in primary liver carcinoma. The CDR3 has 15 amino acids. V was pared by 0 bases and J by 4 bases, with 7 bases of the junction left unmatched. Per germline, CDR1 GTSNPN and CDR2 SVGIG (reference sequence).

Each 20-30 mg portion of unsorted bulk tissue served as the source for co-extraction of RNA and DNA. Histology found more than 80% viable tumor cells per sample. The specimen sequenced was liver tumor tissue from sampling region 4. Subset of the sample: tumor region T4, right-lateral pole. The V and J genes are TRBV30 and TRBJ2-7; 9 bases line up with TRBD1. The receptor comes from a man aged 35 to 55 with primary liver carcinoma and hepatitis B virus infection. CDR3 region: CAWSVGRTGEYEQYF. CDR3 nucleotide sequence: TGTGCCTGGAGTGTGGGTAGGACAGGGGAGTACGAGCAGTACTTC.